This entry describes one T cell receptor beta chain. Antigen unknown. The record originates from a study of CXCR3-negative and CXCR3-positive naive CD8 T cells. Regarding the study as a whole: Naive subsets showed comparable surface CD5, and TCR interaction strength was also inferred from TRB CDR3 physicochemistry.

Through 5' RACE with UMI labels, the TRB cDNA libraries were prepared. TCRdb reprocessed the 5' RACE reads and stores each CDR3 protein as one record, lacking DNA. Its listing shows tens of thousands of distinct CDR3 sequences. The CDR3 has 15 amino acids. Germline V gene data show CDR1 as SGHTA and CDR2 as FQGNSA. The sequenced material came from memory CD8+ T cells from blood. This receptor was identified in a human donor in good health. Some clones in this sample may be carry-over from other donors' samples. This chain joins TRBV7-2 and TRBJ2-7; TCRdb indicates TRBD1, and absent DNA this call remains unverified. CDR3 in amino acids: CASSLWGQGGYEQYF.